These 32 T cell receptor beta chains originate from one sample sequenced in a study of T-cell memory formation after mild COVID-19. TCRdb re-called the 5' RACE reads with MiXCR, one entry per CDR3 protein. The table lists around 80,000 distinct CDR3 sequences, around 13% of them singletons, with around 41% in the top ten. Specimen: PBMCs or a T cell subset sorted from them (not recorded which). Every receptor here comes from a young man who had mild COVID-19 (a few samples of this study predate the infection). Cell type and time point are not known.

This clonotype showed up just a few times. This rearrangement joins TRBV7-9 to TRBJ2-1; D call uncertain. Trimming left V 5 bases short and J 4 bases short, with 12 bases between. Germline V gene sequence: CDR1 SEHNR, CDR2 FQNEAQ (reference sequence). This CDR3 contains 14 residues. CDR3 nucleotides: TGTGCCAGCAGCCCCCCCGCGCCGTACAATGAGCAGTTCTTC. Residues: CASSPPAPYNEQFF.

CDR3 residues: CASSRGSANTGELFF. In nucleotides, the CDR3 is TGCGCCAGCAGCCGAGGCAGCGCGAACACCGGGGAGCTGTTTTTT. The chain couples TRBV4-1 to TRBJ2-2; D gene uncertain. Trimming took 4 bases from V and 0 from J, leaving 9 bases between them. The CDR3 loop spans 15 amino acids. CDR1 and CDR2 from the germline V gene are MGHRA and YSYEKL.

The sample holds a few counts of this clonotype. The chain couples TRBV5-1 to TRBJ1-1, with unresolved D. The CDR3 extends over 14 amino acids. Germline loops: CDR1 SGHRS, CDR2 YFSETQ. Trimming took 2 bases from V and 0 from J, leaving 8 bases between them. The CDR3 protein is CASSFRNMNTEAFF. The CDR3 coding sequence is TGCGCCAGCAGCTTCAGGAACATGAACACTGAAGCTTTCTTT.

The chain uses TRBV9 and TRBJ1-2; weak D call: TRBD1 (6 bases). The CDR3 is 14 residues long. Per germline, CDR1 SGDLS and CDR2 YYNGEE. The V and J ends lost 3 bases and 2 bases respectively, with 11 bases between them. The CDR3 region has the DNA TGTGCCAGCAGCGCCGCGGACAGCAACTATGGCTACACCTTC. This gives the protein CASSAADSNYGYTF.

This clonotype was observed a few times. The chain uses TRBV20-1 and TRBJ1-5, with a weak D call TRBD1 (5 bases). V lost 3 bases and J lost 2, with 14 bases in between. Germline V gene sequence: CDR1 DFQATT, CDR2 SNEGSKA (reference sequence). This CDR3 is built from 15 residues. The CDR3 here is CSASAAGVGNQPQHF. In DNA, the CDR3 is TGCAGTGCTAGCGCGGCGGGGGTAGGCAATCAGCCCCAGCATTTT.

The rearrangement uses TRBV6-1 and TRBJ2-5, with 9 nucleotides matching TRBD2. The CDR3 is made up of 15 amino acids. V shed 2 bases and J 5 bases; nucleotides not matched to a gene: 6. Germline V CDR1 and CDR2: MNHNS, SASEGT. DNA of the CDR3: TGTGCCAGCAGTGAAACGGCGGGGGGGCCTGAGACCCAGTACTTC. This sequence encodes CASSETAGGPETQYF.

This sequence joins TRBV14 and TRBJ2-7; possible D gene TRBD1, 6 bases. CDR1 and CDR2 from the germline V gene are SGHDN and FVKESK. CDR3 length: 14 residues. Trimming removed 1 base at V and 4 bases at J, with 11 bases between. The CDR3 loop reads CASSQVGRGYEQYF. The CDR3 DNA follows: TGTGCCAGCAGCCAAGTTGGCAGGGGTTACGAGCAGTACTTC.

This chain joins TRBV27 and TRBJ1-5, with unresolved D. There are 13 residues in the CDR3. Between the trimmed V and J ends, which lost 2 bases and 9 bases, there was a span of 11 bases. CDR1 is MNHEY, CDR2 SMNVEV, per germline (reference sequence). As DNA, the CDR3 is TGTGCCAGCAGTTTAAATGGTGGTGGGCCCCAGCATTTT. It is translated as CASSLNGGGPQHF.

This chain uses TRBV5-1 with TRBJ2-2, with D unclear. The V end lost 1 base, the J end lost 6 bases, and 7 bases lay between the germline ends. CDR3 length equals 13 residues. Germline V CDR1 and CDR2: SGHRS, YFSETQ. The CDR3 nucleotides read TGCGCCAGCAGCTTGACCGCTTCCGGGGAGCTGTTTTTT. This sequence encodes CASSLTASGELFF.

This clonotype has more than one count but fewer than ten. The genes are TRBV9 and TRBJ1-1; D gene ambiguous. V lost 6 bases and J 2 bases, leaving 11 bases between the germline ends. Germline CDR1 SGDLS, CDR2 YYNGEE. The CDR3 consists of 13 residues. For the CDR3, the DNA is TGTGCCAGCACCCCCTCGGGCAACACTGAAGCTTTCTTT. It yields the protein CASTPSGNTEAFF.

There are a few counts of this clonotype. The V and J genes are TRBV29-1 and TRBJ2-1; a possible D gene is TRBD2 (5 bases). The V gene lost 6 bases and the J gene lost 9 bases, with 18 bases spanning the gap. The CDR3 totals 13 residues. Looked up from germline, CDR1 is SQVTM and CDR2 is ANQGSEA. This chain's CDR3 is CSVILLERGEQFF. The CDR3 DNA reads TGCAGCGTCATATTACTAGAAAGAGGTGAGCAGTTCTTC.

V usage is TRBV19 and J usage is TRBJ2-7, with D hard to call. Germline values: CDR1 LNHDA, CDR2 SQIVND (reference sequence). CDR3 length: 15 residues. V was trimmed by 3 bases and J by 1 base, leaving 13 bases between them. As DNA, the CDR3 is TGTGCCAGTAGTATGGATTGGGATCCTTCCTACGAGCAGTACTTC. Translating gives CASSMDWDPSYEQYF.

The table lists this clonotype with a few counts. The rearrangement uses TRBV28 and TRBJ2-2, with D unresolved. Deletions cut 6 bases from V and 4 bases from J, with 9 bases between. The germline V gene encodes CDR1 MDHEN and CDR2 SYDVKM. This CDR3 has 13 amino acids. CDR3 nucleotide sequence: TGTGCCAGCAGAGTCACGGGCACCGGGGAGCTGTTTTTT. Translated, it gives CASRVTGTGELFF. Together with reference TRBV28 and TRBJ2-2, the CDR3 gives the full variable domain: DVKVTQSSRYLVKRTGEKVFLECVQDMDHENMFWYRQDPGLGLRLIYFSYDVKMKEKGDIPEGYSVSREKKERFSLILESASTNQTSMYLCASRVTGTGELFFGEGSRLTVL.

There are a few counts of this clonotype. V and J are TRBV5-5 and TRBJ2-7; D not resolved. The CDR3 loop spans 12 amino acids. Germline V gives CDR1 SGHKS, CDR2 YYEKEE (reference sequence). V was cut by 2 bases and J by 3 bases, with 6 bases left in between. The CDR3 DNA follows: TGTGCCAGCAGCTTTGGGATCTACGAGCAGTACTTC. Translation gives CASSFGIYEQYF.

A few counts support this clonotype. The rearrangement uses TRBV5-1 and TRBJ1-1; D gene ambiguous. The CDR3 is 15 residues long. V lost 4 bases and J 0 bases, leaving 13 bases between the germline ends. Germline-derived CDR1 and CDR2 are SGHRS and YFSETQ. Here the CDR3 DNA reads TGCGCCAGCAGCATCCCGGGAAGGATGAACACTGAAGCTTTCTTT. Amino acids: CASSIPGRMNTEAFF. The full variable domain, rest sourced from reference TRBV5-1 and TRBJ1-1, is KAGVTQTPRYLIKTRGQQVTLSCSPISGHRSVSWYQQTPGQGLQFLFEYFSETQRNKGNFPGRFSGRQFSNSRSEMNVSTLELGDSALYLCASSIPGRMNTEAFFGQGTRLTVV.

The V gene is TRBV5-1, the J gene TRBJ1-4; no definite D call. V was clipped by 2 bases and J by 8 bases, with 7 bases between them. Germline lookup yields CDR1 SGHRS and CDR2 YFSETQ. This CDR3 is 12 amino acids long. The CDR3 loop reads CASSLAGEKLFF. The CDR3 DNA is TGCGCCAGCAGCTTAGCTGGAGAAAAACTGTTTTTT.

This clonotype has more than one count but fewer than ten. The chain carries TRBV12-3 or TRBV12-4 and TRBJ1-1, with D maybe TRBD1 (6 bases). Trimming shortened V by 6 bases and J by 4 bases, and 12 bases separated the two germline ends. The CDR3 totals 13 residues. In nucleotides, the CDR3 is TGTGCCAGCAGAACCAGGGGCGCCACTGAAGCTTTCTTT. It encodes CASRTRGATEAFF.

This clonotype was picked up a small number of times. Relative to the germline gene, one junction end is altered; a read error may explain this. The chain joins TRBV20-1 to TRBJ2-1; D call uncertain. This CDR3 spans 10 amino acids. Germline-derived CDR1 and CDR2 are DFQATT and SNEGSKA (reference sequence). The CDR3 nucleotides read TGCAGTGCTCGAGACAATGAGCAGTTCTTC. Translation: CSARDNEQFF.

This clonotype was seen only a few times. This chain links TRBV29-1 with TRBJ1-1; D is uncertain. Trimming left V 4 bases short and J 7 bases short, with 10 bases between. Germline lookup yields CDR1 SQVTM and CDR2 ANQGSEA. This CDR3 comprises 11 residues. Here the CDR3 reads CSVGSGGEAFF. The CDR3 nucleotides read TGCAGCGTTGGCAGTGGTGGTGAAGCTTTCTTT. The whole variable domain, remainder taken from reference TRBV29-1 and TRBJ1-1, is SAVISQKPSRDICQRGTSLTIQCQVDSQVTMMFWYRQQPGQSLTLIATANQGSEATYESGFVIDKFPISRPNLTFSTLTVSNMSPEDSSIYLCSVGSGGEAFFGQGTRLTVV.

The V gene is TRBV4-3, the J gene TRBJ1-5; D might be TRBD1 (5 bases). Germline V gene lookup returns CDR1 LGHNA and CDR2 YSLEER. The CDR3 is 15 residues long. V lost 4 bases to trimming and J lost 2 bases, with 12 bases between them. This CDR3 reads CASSPWRGGNQPQHF. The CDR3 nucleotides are TGCGCCAGCAGCCCCTGGAGGGGCGGCAATCAGCCCCAGCATTTT.

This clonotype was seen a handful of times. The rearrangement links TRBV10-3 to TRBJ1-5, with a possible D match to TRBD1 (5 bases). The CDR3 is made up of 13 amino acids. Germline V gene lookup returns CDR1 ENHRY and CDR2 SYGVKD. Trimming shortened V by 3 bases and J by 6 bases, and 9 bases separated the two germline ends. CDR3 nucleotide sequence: TGTGCCATCAGTGACAGGGCGGGTCAGCCCCAGCATTTT. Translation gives CAISDRAGQPQHF.

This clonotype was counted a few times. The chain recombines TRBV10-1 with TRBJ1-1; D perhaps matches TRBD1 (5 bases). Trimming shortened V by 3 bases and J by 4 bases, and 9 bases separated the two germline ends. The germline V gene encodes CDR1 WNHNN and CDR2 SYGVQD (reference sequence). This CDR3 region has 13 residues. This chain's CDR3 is CASSEGVGTEAFF. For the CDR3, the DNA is TGCGCCAGCAGTGAAGGGGTCGGCACTGAAGCTTTCTTT.

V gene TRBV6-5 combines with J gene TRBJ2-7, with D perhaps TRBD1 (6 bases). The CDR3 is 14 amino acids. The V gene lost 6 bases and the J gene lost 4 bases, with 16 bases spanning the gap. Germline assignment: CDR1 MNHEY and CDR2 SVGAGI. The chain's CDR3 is CASSPQGSVYEQYF. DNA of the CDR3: TGTGCCAGCAGCCCGCAGGGGTCGGTGTACGAGCAGTACTTC.

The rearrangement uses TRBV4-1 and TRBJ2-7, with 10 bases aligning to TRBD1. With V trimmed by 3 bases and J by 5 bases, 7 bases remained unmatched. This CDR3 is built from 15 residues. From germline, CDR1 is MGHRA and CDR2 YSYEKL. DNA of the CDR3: TGCGCCAGCAGCCACACCGGGACAGGGGTTGACGAGCAGTACGTC. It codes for CASSHTGTGVDEQYV.

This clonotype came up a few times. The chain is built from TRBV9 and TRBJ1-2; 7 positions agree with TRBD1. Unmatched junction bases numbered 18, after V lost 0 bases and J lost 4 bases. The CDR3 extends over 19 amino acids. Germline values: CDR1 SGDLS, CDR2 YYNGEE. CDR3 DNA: TGTGCCAGCAGCGTAGACGATATGGGGCAAAGGACAGGAGTCTATGGCTACACCTTC. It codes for CASSVDDMGQRTGVYGYTF.

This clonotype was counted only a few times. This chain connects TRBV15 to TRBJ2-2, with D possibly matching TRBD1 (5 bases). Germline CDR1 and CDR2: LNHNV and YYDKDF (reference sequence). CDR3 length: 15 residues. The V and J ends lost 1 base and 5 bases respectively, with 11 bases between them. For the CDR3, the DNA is TGTGCCACCAGCAGAGTAGGGGTGGGAACCGGGGAGCTGTTTTTT. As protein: CATSRVGVGTGELFF.

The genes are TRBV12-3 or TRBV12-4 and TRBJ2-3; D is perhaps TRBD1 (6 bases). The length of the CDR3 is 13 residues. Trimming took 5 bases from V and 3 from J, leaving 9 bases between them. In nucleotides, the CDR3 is TGTGCCAGCAGTGAAGGACAGACAGATACGCAGTATTTT. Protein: CASSEGQTDTQYF.

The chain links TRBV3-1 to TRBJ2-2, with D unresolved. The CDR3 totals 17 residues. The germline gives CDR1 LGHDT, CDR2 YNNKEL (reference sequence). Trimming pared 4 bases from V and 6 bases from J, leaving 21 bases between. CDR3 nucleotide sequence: TGTGCCAGCAGCCTCCCGAGGTTGGGCGAGTGGGCCGGGGAGCTGTTTTTT. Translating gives CASSLPRLGEWAGELFF. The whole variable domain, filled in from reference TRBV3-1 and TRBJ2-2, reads DTAVSQTPKYLVTQMGNDKSIKCEQNLGHDTMYWYKQDSKKFLKIMFSYNNKELIINETVPNRFSPKSPDKAHLNLHINSLELGDSAVYFCASSLPRLGEWAGELFFGEGSRLTVL.

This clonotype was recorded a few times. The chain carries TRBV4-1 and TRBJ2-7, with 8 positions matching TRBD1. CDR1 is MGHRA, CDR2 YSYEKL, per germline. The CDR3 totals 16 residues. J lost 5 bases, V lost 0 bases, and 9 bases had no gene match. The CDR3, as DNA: TGCGCCAGCAGCCAAGACGGTCCGCAGGGGGCGAACGAGCAGTACTTC. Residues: CASSQDGPQGANEQYF.

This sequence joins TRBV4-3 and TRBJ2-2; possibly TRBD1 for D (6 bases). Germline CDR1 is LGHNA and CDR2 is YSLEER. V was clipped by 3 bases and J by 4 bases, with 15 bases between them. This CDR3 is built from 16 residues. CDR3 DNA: TGCGCCAGCAGCCAGGCCCCGGCAGGGGCCACCGGGGAGCTGTTTTTT. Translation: CASSQAPAGATGELFF.

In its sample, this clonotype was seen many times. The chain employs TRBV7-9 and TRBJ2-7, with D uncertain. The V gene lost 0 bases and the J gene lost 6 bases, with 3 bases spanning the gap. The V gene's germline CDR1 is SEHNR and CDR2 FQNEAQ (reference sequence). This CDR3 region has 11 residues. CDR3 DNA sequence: TGTGCCAGCAGCTTAGCGGGCGAGCAGTACTTC. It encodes CASSLAGEQYF.

CDR3 nucleotide sequence: TGTGCCAGCAGTTACTTCGGCAAGTCCACTAGCACAGATACGCAGTATTTT. It codes for CASSYFGKSTSTDTQYF. The rearrangement uses TRBV6-2 or TRBV6-3 and TRBJ2-3; D ambiguous. V lost 1 base and J lost 0, with 14 bases in between. There are 17 residues in the CDR3. In germline, CDR1 is MNHEY, CDR2 SVGEGT.